This T cell receptor beta chain is drawn from a study of CD8+ T cells in alopecia areata. From germline, CDR1 is SGHTA and CDR2 FQGNSA. This CDR3 has 14 residues. V was trimmed by 2 bases and J by 1 base, leaving 8 bases between them. cDNA serving as the sequencing template came from extracted, reverse transcribed RNA. TCRdb keeps only in-frame clones here, not all; method: immunoSEQ multiplex PCR. Of approximately 110,000 clones in the sample, around 54% were seen once. The treatment was: oral pan-JAK inhibitor, 5-10 mg twice daily. V is TRBV7-2 and J is TRBJ2-5; no definite D call. The source is a human donor with alopecia areata. The specimen was CD4+ T cells sorted from blood, collected at week 24, from a patient treated with tofacitinib. The CDR3 nucleotides read TGTGCCAGCAGCTTAATGGCCACCCAAGAGACCCAGTACTTC. Its translation: CASSLMATQETQYF.